These 26 T cell receptor beta chains were sequenced from one sample in a study of T cell responses to AZD1222 COVID-19 vaccine listed by TCRdb under 2021. The time point label on this specimen signifies: baseline before first vaccination. The library was generated by the immunoSEQ multiplex PCR assay. The source is immuneACCESS, and TCRdb retained only in-frame sequences with V and J called. Part of the clones is not carried over; for the studies checked, unresolved V genes explain less than half of this, and the remainder is unexplained. This sample comprises about 110,000 clones, 90% to 95% of them detected only once. The biggest ten clones account for around 7% of the sample. This specimen consisted of peripheral blood, obtained on day 0 of AZD1222 vaccination. Receptors originate from an adult in good health.

This chain links TRBV2 with TRBJ1-5; D gene unclear. Trimming pared 7 bases from V and 0 bases from J, leaving 13 bases between. The germline V gene has CDR1 SNHLY and CDR2 FYNNEI. The CDR3 covers 15 residues. CDR3 sequence (DNA): TGTGCCAGCACAGAACGTCATTTTAGCAATCAGCCCCAGCATTTT. As protein: CASTERHFSNQPQHF.

J is TRBJ1-5 and V is TRBV21-1; no check of the table's D call, TRBD1, against the DNA was made. TRBV21-1 is tagged as a pseudogene. This CDR3 has 17 residues. The chain's CDR3 is CASSKGSRDRGFQPQHF. The CDR3 DNA sequence: TGTGCCAGCAGCAAAGGATCGAGGGACAGGGGGTTTCAGCCCCAGCATTTT.

This chain joins TRBV2 and TRBJ2-7, with a tentative D call TRBD2 (6 bases). CDR3 length: 13 amino acids. CDR1 is SNHLY, CDR2 FYNNEI, per germline. Deletions cut 6 bases from V and 5 bases from J, with 14 bases between. The CDR3 loop reads CASRGDFMDEQYF. In nucleotides, the CDR3 is TGTGCCAGCAGGGGGGACTTCATGGACGAGCAGTACTTC.

The chain combines TRBV27 with TRBJ1-2; maybe TRBD1 (5 bases). The CDR3 is made up of 13 amino acids. V lost 3 bases and J lost 4, with 9 bases in between. Looked up from germline, CDR1 is MNHEY and CDR2 is SMNVEV (reference sequence). The CDR3 spells CASSFGGSYGYTF. The DNA for the CDR3 is TGTGCCAGCAGTTTCGGGGGGAGCTATGGCTACACCTTC.

The chain links TRBV6-5 to TRBJ1-5, with D maybe TRBD1 (6 bases). V shed 5 bases and J shed 4 bases, with 12 bases lying between them. CDR1 is MNHEY and CDR2 is SVGAGI in the germline V gene. This CDR3 is built from 14 residues. The CDR3 coding sequence is TGTGCCAGCAGTCTTGACAGGCTTAATCAGCCCCAGCATTTT. It codes for CASSLDRLNQPQHF.

The chain employs TRBV6-1 and TRBJ2-5; 10 positions match TRBD2. Trimming took 4 bases from V and 2 from J; bases not matched to a gene: 7. The CDR3 is made up of 16 amino acids. Germline assignment: CDR1 MNHNS and CDR2 SASEGT. CDR3: CASSGYGLAVQETQYF. CDR3 coding DNA: TGTGCCAGCAGTGGATACGGACTAGCGGTACAAGAGACCCAGTACTTC.

This chain connects TRBV6-2 or TRBV6-3 to TRBJ2-1, with 10 bases aligning to TRBD2. CDR1 is MNHEY, CDR2 SVGEGT, per germline. V dropped 4 bases and J dropped 9; count of bases not matched to a gene: 9. This CDR3 is built from 15 residues. CDR3 in amino acids: CASSFGLADSSEQFF. In DNA, the CDR3 is TGTGCCAGCAGTTTTGGACTAGCGGATTCGAGTGAGCAGTTCTTC.

This clone was found once. The chain joins TRBV6-5 to TRBJ1-1; TRBD1 agrees at 10 bases. The trim removed 8 bases at V and 5 bases at J, leaving 5 bases unmatched. Germline assignment: CDR1 MNHEY and CDR2 SVGAGI. The CDR3 contains 13 residues. The CDR3 sequence: CASGRTGGTEAFF. CDR3 in DNA: TGTGCCAGCGGCCGGACAGGGGGGACTGAAGCTTTCTTT.

V usage is TRBV4-3 and J usage is TRBJ2-3; unclear D gene. The germline gives CDR1 LGHNA, CDR2 YSLEER. The CDR3 spans 15 residues. Trimming took off 0 bases at V and 2 bases at J, with 9 bases between the two ends. CDR3 in amino acids: CASSQDRSHTDTQYF. DNA for the CDR3: TGCGCCAGCAGCCAAGATCGAAGTCACACAGATACGCAGTATTTT.

This clone was seen just once. The rearrangement joins TRBV2 to TRBJ1-1; D uncertain. Germline CDR1 reads SNHLY; CDR2 reads FYNNEI. The CDR3 length is 11 residues. The V end lost 8 bases, the J end lost 6 bases, and 10 bases lay between the germline ends. CDR3 DNA: TGTGCCAGCGAGTTGGCAGCTGAAGCTTTCTTT. Its translation: CASELAAEAFF.

V is TRBV18 and J is TRBJ2-3, with 8 bases that match TRBD1. The CDR3 is 15 residues long. J gave up 6 bases and V 3 bases, and 8 bases lay outside the gene matches. In germline, CDR1 is KGHSH, CDR2 LQKENI. CDR3 sequence reads: CASSPIQGQADTQYF. The CDR3 nucleotides read TGTGCCAGCTCACCCATCCAGGGACAGGCTGATACGCAGTATTTT.

The V and J genes are TRBV21-1 and TRBJ2-6; the table names TRBD2, a call not compared with the DNA. TRBV21-1 represents a pseudogene. CDR3 length: 17 residues. CDR3 residues: CASSKGLAGSGANVLTF. DNA for the CDR3: TGTGCCAGCAGCAAGGGACTAGCGGGCTCTGGGGCCAACGTCCTGACTTTC.

This clone was counted once. The chain uses TRBV19 and TRBJ2-7; TRBD2 aligns across 7 bases. There are 14 residues in the CDR3. CDR1 is LNHDA and CDR2 is SQIVND in the germline V gene (reference sequence). The trim removed 4 bases at V and 5 bases at J, leaving 8 bases unmatched. The CDR3 region is CASSTGLVYHEQYF. The DNA for the CDR3 is TGTGCCAGTAGTACTGGACTAGTATATCACGAGCAGTACTTC.

This clone has a handful of counts. The chain combines TRBV4-3 with TRBJ2-7; D tentatively reads TRBD1 or TRBD2 (5 bases each). CDR3 length equals 15 residues. Germline V gene sequence: CDR1 LGHNA, CDR2 YSLEER. V was clipped by 4 bases and J by 3 bases, with 16 bases between them. For the CDR3, the DNA is TGCGCCAGCAGCCGTTCAGGGTGGGACCACTACGAGCAGTACTTC. Protein sequence: CASSRSGWDHYEQYF.

The V and J genes are TRBV18 and TRBJ2-1, with 8 bases identical to TRBD1. V dropped 3 bases and J dropped 8; count of bases not matched to a gene: 15. From germline, CDR1 is KGHSH and CDR2 LQKENI. The CDR3 is made up of 17 amino acids. In DNA, the CDR3 is TGTGCCAGCTCACCGTTCGGACAGGGATCCTTAATCGATGAGCAGTTCTTC. It is translated as CASSPFGQGSLIDEQFF.

This clone has only a few counts. CDR3 coding DNA: TGTGCCTGGAGTGGGGACAGGGTTTATTTTGGCGGTTCACCCCTCCACTTT. It yields the protein CAWSGDRVYFGGSPLHF. V usage is TRBV30 and J usage is TRBJ1-6; 9 bases are shared with TRBD1. Germline CDR1 reads GTSNPN; CDR2 reads SVGIG (reference sequence). J lost 9 bases, V lost 1 base, and 13 bases had no gene match. The CDR3 contains 17 residues.

The V gene is TRBV6-1, the J gene TRBJ1-1; maybe TRBD1 (5 bases). Trimming stripped 0 bases from V and 0 bases from J, with 8 bases between. From germline, CDR1 is MNHNS and CDR2 SASEGT. The length of the CDR3 is 15 residues. For the CDR3, the DNA is TGTGCCAGCAGTGAAGCGCGGGGGATGAACACTGAAGCTTTCTTT. Translated, it gives CASSEARGMNTEAFF.

Details on this clone: The sample has other DNA sequences that encode this CDR3 too. The rearrangement links TRBV30 to TRBJ1-5; 10 nucleotides line up with TRBD1. Losses at the gene ends were 5 bases for V and 2 bases for J; bases not matched to a gene: 3. Germline values: CDR1 GTSNPN, CDR2 SVGIG (reference sequence). This CDR3 is built from 14 residues. The CDR3 here is CAWAGTGGNQPQHF. The CDR3 DNA reads as TGTGCCTGGGCGGGGACAGGGGGCAATCAGCCCCAGCATTTT. Based on the CDR3 plus reference TRBV30 and TRBJ1-5, the full variable domain is SQTIHQWPATLVQPVGSPLSLECTVEGTSNPNLYWYRQAAGRGLQLLFYSVGIGQISSEVPQNLSASRPQDRQFILSSKKLLLSDSGFYLCAWAGTGGNQPQHFGDGTRLSIL.

The genes are TRBV30 and TRBJ1-6; D ambiguous. The germline V gene has CDR1 GTSNPN and CDR2 SVGIG (reference sequence). V lost 5 bases and J 7 bases, leaving 6 bases between the germline ends. The CDR3 is made up of 11 amino acids. The CDR3 bases are TGTGCCTGGGGCGGGAATTCACCCCTCCACTTT. This codes for CAWGGNSPLHF.

The chain carries TRBV7-9 and TRBJ2-3, with D possibly being TRBD2 (6 bases). This CDR3 region has 13 residues. The V gene's germline CDR1 is SEHNR and CDR2 FQNEAQ (reference sequence). Trimming left V 4 bases short and J 2 bases short, with 7 bases between. CDR3 protein: CASSWDSTDTQYF. The CDR3 coding sequence is TGTGCCAGCAGCTGGGACTCCACAGATACGCAGTATTTT.

J is TRBJ1-1 and V is TRBV5-1; TRBD1 might be the D (6 bases). CDR1 is SGHRS, CDR2 YFSETQ, per germline. The CDR3 length is 15 residues. V shed 0 bases and J shed 4 bases, with 13 bases lying between them. CDR3 bases: TGCGCCAGCAGCTTGGTGGGGGGCGCGTCCACTGAAGCTTTCTTT. Its protein is CASSLVGGASTEAFF.

V is TRBV27 and J is TRBJ1-2; weak D call: TRBD1 (6 bases). From germline, CDR1 is MNHEY and CDR2 SMNVEV (reference sequence). The CDR3 runs 14 residues. V was shortened by 2 bases and J by 4 bases, with 11 bases between the two germline ends. CDR3 DNA: TGTGCCAGCAGTTTAGGGGGCCTCGGCTATGGCTACACCTTC. This codes for CASSLGGLGYGYTF.

V and J are TRBV5-8 and TRBJ2-7; 8 positions match TRBD2. Losses at the gene ends were 2 bases for V and 3 bases for J; bases not matched to a gene: 4. The length of the CDR3 is 14 residues. The germline CDR1 and CDR2 sequences are SGHTS and YDEGEE. CDR3: CASSFRGGLYEQYF. The CDR3 bases are TGTGCCAGCAGCTTCCGGGGGGGCCTCTACGAGCAGTACTTC.

The V and J genes are TRBV30 and TRBJ2-3; D remains ambiguous. The germline CDR1 and CDR2 sequences are GTSNPN and SVGIG (reference sequence). The V gene lost 0 bases and the J gene lost 0 bases, with 7 bases spanning the gap. This CDR3 comprises 14 residues. The CDR3 is CAWSVGTSTDTQYF. CDR3 sequence (DNA): TGTGCCTGGAGTGTAGGAACTAGCACAGATACGCAGTATTTT.

The chain links TRBV6-7 to TRBJ2-7; no reliable D call. TRBV6-7 is an ORF; its function is uncertain. This CDR3 comprises 11 residues. V lost 2 bases, J lost 6 bases, and 5 bases lay in between. Here the CDR3 reads CASSYKGEQYF. The DNA for the CDR3 is TGTGCCAGCAGTTACAAGGGCGAGCAGTACTTC.

CDR3 nucleotide sequence: TGCGCCAGCAGCTCGGCCGGGGTAGACACCATATATTTT. Its translation is CASSSAGVDTIYF. The rearrangement uses TRBV10-2 and TRBJ1-3; no definite D call. This CDR3 contains 13 residues. V was cut by 6 bases and J by 8 bases, with 14 bases left in between. Germline-derived CDR1 and CDR2 are WSHSY and SAAADI.